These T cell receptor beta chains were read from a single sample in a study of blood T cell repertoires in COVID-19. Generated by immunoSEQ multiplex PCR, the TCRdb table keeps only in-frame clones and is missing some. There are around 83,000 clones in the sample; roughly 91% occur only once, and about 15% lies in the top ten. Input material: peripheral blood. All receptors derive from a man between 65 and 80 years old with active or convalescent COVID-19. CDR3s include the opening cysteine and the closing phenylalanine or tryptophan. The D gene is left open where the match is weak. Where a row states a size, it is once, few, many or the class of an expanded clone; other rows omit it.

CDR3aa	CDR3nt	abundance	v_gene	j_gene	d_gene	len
CASRRTIRGTYGYTF	TGTGCCAGCAGGAGGACGATCAGGGGTACCTATGGCTACACCTTC	NA	TRBV6-5	TRBJ1-2	NA	15
CASSPTPRHLNGAFF	TGTGCCAGCAGCCCCACTCCCCGACACCTCAATGGAGCTTTCTTT	NA	TRBV3-1/TRBV3-2	TRBJ1-1	NA	15
CASSFSSSPLHF	TGTGCCAGCAGTTTCTCTAGTTCACCCCTCCACTTT	NA	TRBV12-3/TRBV12-4	TRBJ1-6	NA	12
CASSPLVGGEETQYF	TGTGCCAGCAGCCCGCTAGTAGGGGGCGAAGAGACCCAGTACTTC	NA	TRBV11-2	TRBJ2-5	TRBD1	15
CASSSSKTLAKNIQYF	TGTGCCAGCAGCAGTTCTAAAACTTTAGCCAAAAACATTCAGTACTTC	NA	TRBV21-1	TRBJ2-4	NA	16
CASSVPVPRDRLNQPQHF	TGTGCCAGCAGCGTCCCTGTACCCCGGGACAGGTTAAATCAGCCCCAGCATTTT	NA	TRBV9	TRBJ1-5	TRBD1	18
CASSYGGTPTNQPQHF	TGTGCCAGCAGCTACGGGGGGACCCCCACAAATCAGCCCCAGCATTTT	NA	TRBV5-6	TRBJ1-5	NA	16
CATSDPGGAGTDTQYF	TGTGCCACCAGTGACCCGGGGGGAGCGGGCACAGATACGCAGTATTTT	NA	TRBV24-1	TRBJ2-3	TRBD2	16
CASSPGQKAFF	TGTGCCAGCAGTCCGGGACAGAAAGCTTTCTTT	NA	TRBV12-3/TRBV12-4	TRBJ1-1	TRBD1	11
CASSTTGGTDTQYF	TGTGCCAGCAGCACCACAGGGGGCACAGATACGCAGTATTTT	NA	TRBV7-9	TRBJ2-3	TRBD1	14
CASRRGGQGGYGYTF	TGTGCCAGTCGAAGAGGGGGACAGGGAGGCTATGGCTACACCTTC	NA	TRBV2	TRBJ1-2	TRBD1	15
CASSESGRSYNEQFF	TGTGCCAGCAGCGAGAGCGGGAGATCCTACAATGAGCAGTTCTTC	NA	TRBV9	TRBJ2-1	TRBD2	15
CASKLAGYNEQFF	TGTGCCAGCAAACTAGCGGGGTACAATGAGCAGTTCTTC	NA	TRBV27	TRBJ2-1	TRBD2	13
CASSLGAGAFEQYF	TGCGCCAGCAGCTTGGGAGCAGGGGCTTTCGAGCAGTACTTC	NA	TRBV5-1	TRBJ2-7	NA	14
CASSLAGTRVNTGELFF	TGTGCCAGCAGCTTAGCCGGGACTAGAGTGAACACCGGGGAGCTGTTTTTT	once	TRBV5-4	TRBJ2-2	TRBD2	17
CASSISTGVNSPLHF	TGTGCCAGTAGTATCTCGACAGGGGTTAATTCACCCCTCCACTTT	NA	TRBV19	TRBJ1-6	TRBD1	15
CASSSGTATEAFF	TGTGCCAGCAGTTCCGGGACTGCCACTGAAGCTTTCTTT	once	TRBV6-5	TRBJ1-1	NA	13
CASSPGQENEKLFF	TGTGCCAGTAGCCCGGGACAGGAAAACGAAAAACTGTTTTTT	NA	TRBV19	TRBJ1-4	TRBD1	14
CASSPSLRTGEWYGYTF	TGTGCCAGCAGTCCTTCCCTCAGGACAGGGGAATGGTATGGCTACACCTTC	NA	TRBV28	TRBJ1-2	TRBD1	17
CASSVTTSSYEQYF	TGTGCCAGTAGTGTCACGACTAGCTCCTACGAGCAGTACTTC	NA	TRBV19	TRBJ2-7	NA	14
CASSQGQVRYEQYF	TGTGCCAGCAGCCAGGGACAGGTCCGCTACGAGCAGTACTTC	NA	TRBV3-1/TRBV3-2	TRBJ2-7	TRBD1	14
CASSYAGTGGTDTQYF	TGTGCCAGCAGCTATGCCGGGACAGGGGGCACAGATACGCAGTATTTT	NA	TRBV5-6	TRBJ2-3	TRBD1	16
CASSTGDGTEAFF	TGTGCCAGCAGCACAGGGGATGGCACTGAAGCTTTCTTT	NA	TRBV12-3/TRBV12-4	TRBJ1-1	TRBD1	13
CATSRDTLAGASTDTQYF	TGTGCCACCAGCAGAGATACATTAGCGGGAGCTAGCACAGATACGCAGTATTTT	NA	TRBV15	TRBJ2-3	TRBD2	18
CASSTGLAEYNEQFF	TGTGCCAGCAGCACGGGACTAGCGGAATACAATGAGCAGTTCTTC	NA	TRBV9	TRBJ2-1	TRBD2	15
CASSVTLAGGQDTQYF	TGTGCCAGCAGCGTCACCCTAGCGGGAGGGCAAGATACGCAGTATTTT	NA	TRBV9	TRBJ2-3	TRBD2	16
CASSIQLAGWWEQYF	TGTGCCAGTAGTATCCAACTAGCGGGATGGTGGGAGCAGTACTTC	NA	TRBV19	TRBJ2-7	TRBD2	15
CASSSRDRGPEGNTIYF	TGCGCCAGCAGCTCCCGGGACAGGGGACCTGAGGGAAACACCATATATTTT	once	TRBV4-1	TRBJ1-3	TRBD1	17
CASGQVRETQYF	TGTGCCAGCGGACAGGTACGGGAGACCCAGTACTTC	NA	TRBV2	TRBJ2-5	TRBD1	12
CASSQPQGAPGYGYTF	TGTGCCAGCAGCCAACCACAGGGGGCGCCCGGCTATGGCTACACCTTC	NA	TRBV14	TRBJ1-2	TRBD1	16
CASSRPGAGGYNEQFF	TGCGCCAGCAGCCGCCCTGGGGCGGGGGGATACAATGAGCAGTTCTTC	NA	TRBV4-1	TRBJ2-1	TRBD2	16
CASSLTGSLQQFF	TGTGCCAGCAGCCTGACAGGGAGCTTGCAGCAGTTCTTC	NA	TRBV27	TRBJ2-1	TRBD1	13
CASSLTGQPQHF	TGTGCCAGCAGCCTAACAGGTCAGCCCCAGCATTTT	NA	TRBV3-1/TRBV3-2	TRBJ1-5	NA	12
CASSLQQGQTQYF	TGTGCCAGCAGCTTACAACAGGGCCAGACCCAGTACTTC	NA	TRBV7-8	TRBJ2-5	NA	13
CASRATSGRPRGYEQYF	TGTGCCAGCAGAGCAACTAGCGGGAGGCCCCGAGGCTACGAGCAGTACTTC	NA	TRBV2	TRBJ2-7	TRBD2	17
CASSLGLGPGYEQYF	TGTGCCAGCAGCTTGGGGCTGGGCCCCGGTTACGAGCAGTACTTC	once	TRBV5-4	TRBJ2-7	NA	15
CASSLGVAGGQETQYF	TGTGCCAGCAGCTTAGGTGTAGCGGGGGGCCAAGAGACCCAGTACTTC	NA	TRBV11-2	TRBJ2-5	TRBD2	16
CASSYSGRVAETQYF	TGTGCCAGCAGTTACTCGGGTAGGGTAGCGGAGACCCAGTACTTC	NA	TRBV6-5	TRBJ2-5	NA	15
CASSPGGEVGYTF	TGCGCCAGCAGTCCTGGCGGGGAGGTTGGCTACACCTTC	NA	TRBV5-1	TRBJ1-2	NA	13
CASRARLASNEQFF	TGTGCCAGCAGAGCTAGACTAGCTTCCAATGAGCAGTTCTTC	once	TRBV2	TRBJ2-1	TRBD2	14
CASSFNGRATQYF	TGTGCCAGCAGCTTCAACGGGAGGGCGACCCAGTACTTC	NA	TRBV7-3	TRBJ2-5	TRBD2	13
CASSLGRLISGNTIYF	TGTGCCAGCAGCTTGGGGCGCCTAATCTCTGGAAACACCATATATTTT	NA	TRBV13	TRBJ1-3	NA	16
CASSSATGEPMNTEAFF	TGTGCCAGTAGTTCGGCGACAGGGGAACCTATGAACACTGAAGCTTTCTTT	NA	TRBV19	TRBJ1-1	TRBD1	17
CASSPLSLGENTGELFF	TGTGCCAGCTCACCACTTTCTCTAGGGGAGAACACCGGGGAGCTGTTTTTT	NA	TRBV18	TRBJ2-2	NA	17